What follows are 2 T cell receptor beta chains derived from one specimen sequenced in a study of cytomegalovirus exposure and HLA in healthy donors. Use of 60 Vbeta and 13 Jbeta primers characterized the PCR. Here immunoSEQ multiplex PCR was the method, and the copy in TCRdb shows in-frame clones only, minus some. This repertoire comprises fewer than 200,000 clones; its ten largest clones make up 5.5% to 7.5%. Input material: PBMCs. These receptors were collected from a man aged 25 to 45 in good health and CMV-seronegative.

The rearrangement links TRBV10-2 to TRBJ1-4; 8 nucleotides line up with TRBD1. V shed 6 bases and J 6 bases; nucleotides not matched to a gene: 9. The germline V gene encodes CDR1 WSHSY and CDR2 SAAADI. This CDR3 has 15 amino acids. The CDR3 protein is CASRVQGARDEKLFF. CDR3 DNA sequence: TGCGCCAGCAGGGTTCAGGGGGCGCGCGATGAAAAACTGTTTTTT.

This chain uses TRBV2 with TRBJ1-2, with D hard to call. Per the germline V gene, CDR1 is SNHLY and CDR2 is FYNNEI. This CDR3 has 15 amino acids. Trimming cost V 4 bases and J 4 bases, with 16 bases left between them. This CDR3 reads CASSVRGLLSYGYTF. The CDR3 region has the DNA TGTGCCAGCAGTGTGCGCGGGTTATTGTCCTATGGCTACACCTTC.